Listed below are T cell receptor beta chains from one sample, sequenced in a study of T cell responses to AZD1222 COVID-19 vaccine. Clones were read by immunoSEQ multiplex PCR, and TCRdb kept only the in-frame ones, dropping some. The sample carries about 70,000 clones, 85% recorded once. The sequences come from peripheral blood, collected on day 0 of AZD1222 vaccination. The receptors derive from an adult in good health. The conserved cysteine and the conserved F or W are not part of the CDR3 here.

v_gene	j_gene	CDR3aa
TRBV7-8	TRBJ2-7	ASSLGRTSYEQY
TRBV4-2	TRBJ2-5	ASSQGPSGSETQY
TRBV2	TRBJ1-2	ASSKVGGGGLNNYGYT
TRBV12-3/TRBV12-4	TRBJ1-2	ASSSDRDYGYT
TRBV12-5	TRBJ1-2	ASGLPEGGYT
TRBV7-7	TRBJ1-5	ASSLTVGRPYSNQPQH
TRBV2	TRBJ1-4	ASRDSDRKKLF
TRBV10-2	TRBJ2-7	ASTGQGMEGLWEQY
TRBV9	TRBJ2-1	ASSVAANSRYNEQF
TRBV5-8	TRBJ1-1	ASSFGTGVTEAF
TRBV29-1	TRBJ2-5	SVVTLEETQY
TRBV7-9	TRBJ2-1	ASRVASGGSYNEQF
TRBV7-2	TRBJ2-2	ASSSPSRMGELF
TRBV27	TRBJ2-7	ASSVRGSRFYEQY
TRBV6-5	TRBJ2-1	ASRMMSSYNEQF
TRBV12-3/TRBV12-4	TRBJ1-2	ACSSGHYGYT
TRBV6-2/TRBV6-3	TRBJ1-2	ASSYSGSNYGYT
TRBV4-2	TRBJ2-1	ASSQELAGNNEQF